The text below deals with one T cell receptor (beta chain). Its target is not known. In TCRdb, the 5' RACE reads were re-called with MiXCR into one record per CDR3 protein. In the table there are approximately 580,000 distinct CDR3 sequences, 20% of which are singletons. The record originates from a study of T-cell memory formation after mild COVID-19. Whole-study context: TCR clusters were largely donor specific.

CDR3 length: 15 residues. With 1 base clipped from V and 2 bases from J, the junction kept 4 bases outside the gene matches. Germline V lookup: CDR1 SGHTS, CDR2 YDEGEE. Study outcomes and limitations: Nothing confirmed that second-wave clones peaking on day 37 were specific for SARS-CoV-2. Contracting clones localized mainly to CM and EM when CD4+ and mainly to EMRA when CD8+. Within pre-infection memory, some responding clones were found, suggesting cross-reactive memory joined.

The sequence was obtained from an adult woman who had mild COVID-19 (a few samples of this study predate the infection). Cell type and time point are not known. The sequencing sample was made of PBMCs or a T cell subset sorted from them (not recorded which). The rearrangement joins TRBV5-8 to TRBJ2-3; 7 positions match TRBD2. CDR3 sequence reads: CASSLPREFTDTQYF. As DNA, the CDR3 is TGTGCCAGCAGCTTGCCGCGGGAGTTCACAGATACGCAGTATTTT.